A selection of T cell receptor beta chains follows, all from one sample in a study of OX40 agonist ivuxolimab in advanced cancers. Here immunoSEQ multiplex PCR was the method, and the copy in TCRdb shows in-frame clones only, minus some. The repertoire holds tens of thousands of clones, with over 65% as singletons. Specimen: CD4+ or CD8+ T cells sorted from blood, collected in a trial of the OX40 agonist ivuxolimab. These receptors all come from an adult with an advanced solid tumor such as melanoma, head and neck, liver or kidney cancer. Each CDR3 is given with its conserved first and last residue.

CDR3	V	J
CAISASGGRDEQYF	TRBV10-3	TRBJ2-7
CASRTGEYNEQFF	TRBV6-1	TRBJ2-1
CASRRGTTDTQYF	TRBV10-2	TRBJ2-3
CASSKDRRGTEAFF	TRBV25-1	TRBJ1-1
CASSPQGSSNTGELFF	TRBV18	TRBJ2-2
CASKREQETQYF	TRBV2	TRBJ2-5
CASSLRSDGYEQYF	TRBV5-1	TRBJ2-7
CASSYHRDRGPFYF	TRBV6-8	TRBJ1-6
CASNGDLYEQYF	TRBV6-1	TRBJ2-7
CASSLNRNTEAFF	TRBV7-7	TRBJ1-1
CAWSVPPGGYSPLHF	TRBV30	TRBJ1-6
CASSESGRRGYTF	TRBV25-1	TRBJ1-2
CASRQNTVNTEAFF	TRBV6-6	TRBJ1-1
CASSSTRQRAFF	TRBV28	TRBJ1-1
CASSQDSPNRFYGYTF	TRBV4-1	TRBJ1-2
CASSGPMVSGELFF	TRBV4-2	TRBJ2-2
CASSPIGTGGRYEQYF	TRBV18	TRBJ2-7
CASSLGGAGGSYEQYF	TRBV7-6	TRBJ2-7
CASSLGGTHGADTQYF	TRBV5-1	TRBJ2-3
CASSPSQGNNQPQHF	TRBV27	TRBJ1-5
CASSQLAGGTGELFF	TRBV27	TRBJ2-2
CASSYQRDRNEKLFF	TRBV11-2	TRBJ1-4
CATIMPLGGYTF	TRBV15	TRBJ1-2
CASSLGWGTEAFF	TRBV2	TRBJ1-1
CASSPLDSPLGNTEAFF	TRBV18	TRBJ1-1
CASNPGPTGSPLHF	TRBV2	TRBJ1-6
CASSYGGSNEQFF	TRBV27	TRBJ2-1
CASTLKGGGTDTQYF	TRBV6-1	TRBJ2-3
CASSYFKADTQYF	TRBV6-5	TRBJ2-3
CATGAGALQETQYF	TRBV15	TRBJ2-5
CATSRDRGSGPDTQYF	TRBV15	TRBJ2-3
CASSPGMRPGNEQFF	TRBV18	TRBJ2-1
CASSLAAEAGELFF	TRBV5-5	TRBJ2-2
CASSDRARTDTQYF	TRBV2	TRBJ2-3
CASSEIEQYF	TRBV6-5	TRBJ2-7
CASSQRDGEDTEAFF	TRBV9	TRBJ1-1
CASSEVRTLNTEAFF	TRBV2	TRBJ1-1
CASSEARGGDYTF	TRBV6-1	TRBJ1-2
CASSPPNRLNTEAFF	TRBV18	TRBJ1-1
CASGLTGDYGYTF	TRBV12-5	TRBJ1-2
CASSKVLGGIRETQYF	TRBV21-1	TRBJ2-5
CASSHPGSETQYF	TRBV11-2	TRBJ2-5
CASSQDMSTGELFF	TRBV4-3	TRBJ2-2
CASSIGQGYTEAFF	TRBV19	TRBJ1-1
CASSKSGTSGSLTQYF	TRBV7-9	TRBJ2-3
CASSSYRGQETQYF	TRBV5-1	TRBJ2-5
CASSNYRGGYTEAFF	TRBV7-9	TRBJ1-1
CASLKAGGPDEQFF	TRBV30	TRBJ2-1
CASSGRQGPRGNTEAFF	TRBV7-9	TRBJ1-1
CASTIGNTEAFF	TRBV2	TRBJ1-1
CASSLDTVSGANVLTF	TRBV7-6	TRBJ2-6
CASTRVFRASTEAFF	TRBV6-5	TRBJ1-1
CASSPDRGNEKLFF	TRBV5-1	TRBJ1-4
CASSVGSGATLRQFF	TRBV10-1	TRBJ2-1